The entry below gives a single TCR beta chain sequence along with its context. Assay: immunoSEQ multiplex PCR; the TCRdb copy retains only in-frame clones and omits some. The sample holds around 19,000 clones, 80% to 90% seen once. The CDR3 spans 15 residues. The J segment lost 9 bases and the V segment lost 7 bases, leaving 14 bases of the junction unmatched. Germline CDR1 is SNHLY and CDR2 is FYNNEI. The sample originates from a study of blood T cell repertoires in COVID-19. Turning to the study itself: Whether acute or convalescent, the COVID-19 samples came from the United States, Italy and Spain.

This receptor was taken from a woman between 55 and 75 years old with active COVID-19. The chain uses TRBV2 and TRBJ2-4, with TRBD2 matching over 8 bases. The specimen was peripheral blood. The DNA for the CDR3 is TGTGCCAGCAAAAGGGCTAGCGGGCCCATGGGCATTCAGTACTTC. Protein: CASKRASGPMGIQYF.